Below are 5 T cell receptor beta chains sequenced from a single sample in a study of blood T cell repertoires in COVID-19. TCRdb keeps only in-frame clones here, not all; method: immunoSEQ multiplex PCR. The sample comprises more than 25,000 clones, approximately 92% of which are singletons, and roughly a tenth rests with the top ten. Sequenced: peripheral blood. The receptors derive from a man in his 60s with acute or convalescent COVID-19.

The chain uses TRBV6-5 and TRBJ2-7; D may be TRBD2 (6 bases). Germline V lookup: CDR1 MNHEY, CDR2 SVGAGI. The V end was cut by 7 bases, the J end by 12 bases, with 22 bases between. The CDR3 is 13 residues long. The CDR3: CASIGGLTPTPYF. DNA for the CDR3: TGTGCCAGCATTGGGGGACTTACCCCCACCCCGTACTTC.

The chain links TRBV5-5 to TRBJ1-4; 7 bases fit TRBD1. CDR3 length equals 16 residues. Germline CDR1 SGHKS, CDR2 YYEKEE (reference sequence). V dropped 6 bases and J dropped 0; count of bases not matched to a gene: 8. The CDR3 DNA is TGTGCCAGCACCTCGGGCGGGACAGCAACTAATGAAAAACTGTTTTTT. This sequence encodes CASTSGGTATNEKLFF.

The chain has TRBV10-1 and TRBJ2-3; weak D call: TRBD2 (5 bases). This CDR3 comprises 14 residues. The V end was cut by 8 bases, the J end by 1 base, with 13 bases between. Germline CDR1 and CDR2: WNHNN and SYGVQD (reference sequence). The CDR3 coding sequence is TGCGCCAGCTCCCAGAGGGTCCGCACAGATACGCAGTATTTT. Translation gives CASSQRVRTDTQYF.

The CDR3 bases are TGCGCCAGCAGTCCATTCCGGGAGACCCAGTACTTC. It is translated as CASSPFRETQYF. The rearrangement links TRBV5-1 to TRBJ2-5; D gene uncertain. The germline V and J ends were trimmed by 5 bases and 5 bases, with 10 bases remaining between them. Per germline, CDR1 SGHRS and CDR2 YFSETQ. This CDR3 spans 12 amino acids.

This chain joins TRBV5-1 and TRBJ2-7; 9 positions agree with TRBD1. Trimming at V came to 4 bases and at J to 1 base, leaving 6 bases not matched to a gene. CDR3 size: 15 residues. Germline V gene lookup returns CDR1 SGHRS and CDR2 YFSETQ. CDR3 sequence (DNA): TGCGCCAGCAGCCGAACAGGGGGCTTTTCCTACGAGCAGTACTTC. This codes for CASSRTGGFSYEQYF.